A single sample is the source of the 30 T cell receptor beta chains below, sequenced in a study of cytomegalovirus exposure and HLA in healthy donors. PCR primers comprised 60 Vbeta and 13 Jbeta primers. The protocol was immunoSEQ multiplex PCR, while the TCRdb copy is restricted to in-frame clones and leaves out a portion. The repertoire holds 150,000 to 200,000 clones, with roughly 72% as singletons. Sequences were obtained from PBMCs. The source of these receptors is a middle-aged man in good health and CMV-seropositive.

V usage is TRBV5-1 and J usage is TRBJ1-3, with a possible D match to TRBD1 (5 bases). The CDR3 runs to 14 residues. The V gene lost 4 bases and the J gene lost 0 bases, with 8 bases spanning the gap. CDR1 SGHRS and CDR2 YFSETQ come from the germline V gene. CDR3: CASSPQGSGNTIYF. The CDR3, as DNA: TGCGCCAGCAGCCCCCAGGGCTCTGGAAACACCATATATTTT. Using reference TRBV5-1 and TRBJ1-3 for the parts outside the CDR3, the full variable domain is KAGVTQTPRYLIKTRGQQVTLSCSPISGHRSVSWYQQTPGQGLQFLFEYFSETQRNKGNFPGRFSGRQFSNSRSEMNVSTLELGDSALYLCASSPQGSGNTIYFGEGSWLTVV.

CDR3 loop: CASNFDRSGNTIYF. In nucleotides, the CDR3 is TGTGCCAGCAATTTCGACAGATCTGGAAACACCATATATTTT. This rearrangement joins TRBV6-1 to TRBJ1-3, with D possibly TRBD1 on 5 matching bases. This CDR3 has 14 residues. V shed 7 bases and J shed 1 base, with 11 bases lying between them. Germline V gene sequence: CDR1 MNHNS, CDR2 SASEGT.

The chain joins TRBV2 to TRBJ2-2; 9 positions agree with TRBD1. Losses at the gene ends were 8 bases for V and 4 bases for J; bases not matched to a gene: 5. The CDR3 contains 14 residues. Germline CDR1 is SNHLY and CDR2 is FYNNEI. As DNA, the CDR3 is TGTGCCAGCGCCGGGACAGGGTTCACCGGGGAGCTGTTTTTT. Translation gives CASAGTGFTGELFF.

V is TRBV29-1 and J is TRBJ2-3, with D perhaps TRBD2 (6 bases). The CDR3 covers 14 residues. Trimming removed 3 bases at V and 4 bases at J, with 14 bases between. Germline CDR1 is SQVTM and CDR2 is ANQGSEA. Written as DNA, the CDR3 is TGCAGCGTTGATGGAGGGTTGGGGGCAGATACGCAGTATTTT. As protein: CSVDGGLGADTQYF.

The V call is TRBV15, the J call TRBJ2-5; tentative D call: TRBD1 (6 bases). The DNA matches TRBJ2-7 better at its end, which makes the J call doubtful. Per germline, CDR1 LNHNV and CDR2 YYDKDF (reference sequence). This CDR3 has 16 residues. The CDR3 coding sequence is TGTGCCACCAGCGCAGGGCCGGACAGACTTCGCTACGAGCAGTACTTC. Residues: CATSAGPDRLRYEQYF.

This sequence joins TRBV10-2 and TRBJ2-5, with D perhaps matching TRBD2 (5 bases). V lost 0 bases to trimming and J lost 4 bases, with 12 bases between them. Germline V gene sequence: CDR1 WSHSY, CDR2 SAAADI. There are 15 residues in the CDR3. The CDR3 sequence is CASSESEAGVETQYF. The CDR3 nucleotides are TGCGCCAGCAGTGAGTCAGAGGCGGGCGTAGAGACCCAGTACTTC.

The gene calls are TRBV19 and TRBJ1-3; D unresolved. Trimming left V 7 bases short and J 2 bases short, with 6 bases between. Germline assignment: CDR1 LNHDA and CDR2 SQIVND (reference sequence). The CDR3 covers 12 residues. This CDR3 is CASTFPGNTIYF. Written as DNA, the CDR3 is TGTGCCAGTACATTCCCTGGAAACACCATATATTTT.

J is TRBJ1-1 and V is TRBV25-1; maybe TRBD1 (6 bases). Germline V gene lookup returns CDR1 MGHDK and CDR2 SYGVNS. Trimming left V 3 bases short and J 6 bases short, with 11 bases between. This CDR3 region has 13 residues. The CDR3 DNA sequence: TGTGCCAGCAGTGACCAACAGGGCCCTGAAGCTTTCTTT. The encoded protein is CASSDQQGPEAFF. Using reference TRBV25-1 and TRBJ1-1 for the parts outside the CDR3, the full variable domain is EADIYQTPRYLVIGTGKKITLECSQTMGHDKMYWYQQDPGMELHLIHYSYGVNSTEKGDLSSESTVSRIRTEHFPLTLESARPSHTSQYLCASSDQQGPEAFFGQGTRLTVV.

This clone was seen just once. This chain uses TRBV5-4 with TRBJ2-5; 9 positions match TRBD1. The DNA end is more similar to TRBJ2-7, so the J call may be wrong. The CDR3 has 16 residues. CDR1 and CDR2 (germline): SGHNT, YYREEE (reference sequence). CDR3 protein: CASSLGGTGPFYEQYF. CDR3 nucleotide sequence: TGTGCCAGCAGCTTGGGTGGGACAGGGCCATTCTACGAGCAGTACTTC.

The chain links TRBV9 to TRBJ2-3, with TRBD2 identical over 8 bases. V was pared by 1 base and J by 2 bases, with 9 bases of the junction left unmatched. The germline V gene has CDR1 SGDLS and CDR2 YYNGEE. The CDR3 length is 17 residues. The CDR3 here is CASSVSPRRGDTDTQYF. In DNA form, the CDR3 reads TGTGCCAGCAGCGTAAGCCCTAGGCGGGGGGACACAGATACGCAGTATTTT.

CDR3 loop: CAWSVTGSTQYF. The CDR3 nucleotides are TGTGCCTGGAGTGTCACAGGGTCTACGCAGTATTTT. The gene calls are TRBV30 and TRBJ2-3, with a weak D call TRBD1 (6 bases). V lost 0 bases and J lost 8, with 9 bases in between. CDR1 GTSNPN and CDR2 SVGIG come from the germline V gene (reference sequence). The CDR3 runs 12 residues.

This clone was picked up one time. V is TRBV5-6 and J is TRBJ1-3; D ambiguous. This CDR3 is 16 amino acids long. V gave up 1 base and J gave up 0 bases, with 11 bases separating them. Germline loops: CDR1 SGHDT, CDR2 YYEEEE. The CDR3 bases are TGTGCCAGCAGCTTGTCCCGTCTTCGCTCTGGAAACACCATATATTTT. This translates into CASSLSRLRSGNTIYF. The full variable domain, its missing parts supplied by reference TRBV5-6 and TRBJ1-3, is DAGVTQSPTHLIKTRGQQVTLRCSPKSGHDTVSWYQQALGQGPQFIFQYYEEEERQRGNFPDRFSGHQFPNYSSELNVNALLLGDSALYLCASSLSRLRSGNTIYFGEGSWLTVV.

The chain carries TRBV7-9 and TRBJ1-1; TRBD1 might be the D (6 bases). This CDR3 is built from 16 residues. V lost 7 bases to trimming and J lost 6 bases, with 24 bases between them. Germline CDR1 SEHNR, CDR2 FQNEAQ (reference sequence). The CDR3: CASTTAGGAKLAEAFF. For the CDR3, the DNA is TGTGCCAGCACTACTGCTGGGGGGGCGAAGCTCGCTGAAGCTTTCTTT.

CDR3 residues: CASSLSGHSTDTQYF. The CDR3 DNA sequence: TGTGCCAGCAGCTTGAGCGGGCACAGCACAGATACGCAGTATTTT. The genes are TRBV11-3 and TRBJ2-3; a possible D gene is TRBD2 (6 bases). CDR3 size: 15 residues. The V gene lost 3 bases and the J gene lost 0 bases, with 10 bases spanning the gap. CDR1 SGHNT and CDR2 YENEEA come from the germline V gene. Full variable domain (outside the CDR3, taken from reference TRBV11-3 and TRBJ2-3): EAGVVQSPRYKIIEKKQPVAFWCNPISGHNTLYWYLQNLGQGPELLIRYENEEAVDDSQLPKDRFSAERLKGVDSTLKIQPAELGDSAVYLCASSLSGHSTDTQYFGPGTRLTVL.

V usage is TRBV19 and J usage is TRBJ1-6; D unresolved. CDR3 length: 14 residues. Germline V gives CDR1 LNHDA, CDR2 SQIVND (reference sequence). V dropped 6 bases and J dropped 8 bases, with 14 bases sitting between them. The CDR3 DNA reads TGTGCCAGTAGGCGGACTCCGGCGGATTCACCCCTCCACTTT. This codes for CASRRTPADSPLHF.

V is TRBV6-4 and J is TRBJ2-2, with TRBD1 matching over 8 bases. The CDR3 extends over 15 amino acids. CDR1 and CDR2 from the germline V gene are MRHNA and SNTAGT. V trimming: 6 bases; J trimming: 2 bases; junction bases outside the gene matches: 5. The CDR3 coding sequence is TGTGCCAGCAGCCCGACAGGGGTCAACACCGGGGAGCTGTTTTTT. As protein: CASSPTGVNTGELFF.

This chain joins TRBV11-3 and TRBJ2-5; 7 bases fit TRBD1. CDR1 SGHNT and CDR2 YENEEA come from the germline V gene. The CDR3 contains 15 residues. Trimming took 5 bases from V and 5 from J; bases not matched to a gene: 11. Here the CDR3 DNA reads TGTGCCAGCAGCCCCGGGACAGATCACAGGGAGACCCAGTACTTC. It specifies CASSPGTDHRETQYF. The full variable domain, in which reference TRBV11-3 and TRBJ2-5 provide the parts outside the CDR3, is EAGVVQSPRYKIIEKKQPVAFWCNPISGHNTLYWYLQNLGQGPELLIRYENEEAVDDSQLPKDRFSAERLKGVDSTLKIQPAELGDSAVYLCASSPGTDHRETQYFGPGTRLLVL.

This sequence joins TRBV7-2 and TRBJ1-5; tentative D call: TRBD1 (6 bases). Germline V gene data show CDR1 as SGHTA and CDR2 as FQGNSA. This CDR3 is 17 amino acids long. Trimming pared 0 bases from V and 3 bases from J, leaving 15 bases between. This chain's CDR3 is CASSLAITGQINQPQHF. CDR3 nucleotide sequence: TGTGCCAGCAGCTTAGCGATCACCGGACAGATCAATCAGCCCCAGCATTTT.

The chain is built from TRBV9 and TRBJ2-5; 9 positions agree with TRBD1. There are 17 residues in the CDR3. V trimming: 5 bases; J trimming: 1 base; junction bases outside the gene matches: 12. The germline CDR1 and CDR2 sequences are SGDLS and YYNGEE. The CDR3 nucleotides are TGTGCCAGCAGTATGGGACAGGGCTGGGTGAGCCAAGAGACCCAGTACTTC. Its translation is CASSMGQGWVSQETQYF.

This clone was seen just once. The chain joins TRBV2 to TRBJ2-1; the match to TRBD1 covers 7 bases. Germline CDR1 and CDR2: SNHLY and FYNNEI. The V gene end was trimmed by 8 bases and the J gene end by 11 bases; junction bases not matched to a gene: 3. CDR3 length: 10 residues. The CDR3 region has the DNA TGTGCCAGCCTGGGACAGAAGCAGTTCTTC. Its translation: CASLGQKQFF.

This chain uses TRBV29-1 with TRBJ1-6; D not resolved. The V gene lost 7 bases and the J gene lost 9 bases, with 16 bases spanning the gap. Germline V gene data show CDR1 as SQVTM and CDR2 as ANQGSEA. The CDR3 runs to 13 residues. CDR3 protein: CSAKTPDGSPLHF. The CDR3 DNA follows: TGCAGCGCCAAGACTCCCGATGGTTCACCCCTCCACTTT.

In this sample, this clone turned up once. J is TRBJ1-4 and V is TRBV9; possibly TRBD1 for D (5 bases). From germline, CDR1 is SGDLS and CDR2 YYNGEE. Trimming took off 0 bases at V and 8 bases at J, with 14 bases between the two ends. The CDR3 has 15 amino acids. The CDR3 DNA sequence: TGTGCCAGCAGCGTAGCTACAGGCAACGGCGAAAAACTGTTTTTT. This translates into CASSVATGNGEKLFF.

This clone was counted between two and nine times. The CDR3 bases are TGCGCCAGCAGCCAAGCCCCTCCCCCGACAGGGGAGGATGAAAAACTGTTTTTT. Translation gives CASSQAPPPTGEDEKLFF. This chain connects TRBV4-3 to TRBJ1-4; TRBD1 aligns across 8 bases. The trim removed 1 base at V and 6 bases at J, leaving 13 bases unmatched. The CDR3 is 18 amino acids. Per germline, CDR1 LGHNA and CDR2 YSLEER.

The DNA of the CDR3 is TGTGCCAGCAGCTACGACAGCTACGAGCAGTACTTC. It is translated as CASSYDSYEQYF. The chain recombines TRBV5-4 with TRBJ2-5; D is possibly TRBD1 (5 bases). The assigned J gene may be wrong: the sequence end matches TRBJ2-7 better. The germline gives CDR1 SGHNT, CDR2 YYREEE (reference sequence). This CDR3 is built from 12 residues.

The CDR3 reads CASRWDRGQSQPQHF. DNA for the CDR3: TGTGCAAGTCGCTGGGACAGGGGGCAGTCTCAGCCCCAGCATTTT. V usage is TRBV12-2 and J usage is TRBJ1-5; the table assigns TRBD1, which was not confirmed against the DNA. TRBV12-2 is a known pseudogene. This CDR3 has 15 residues.

The V gene is TRBV7-3, the J gene TRBJ2-2, with TRBD1 matching over 9 bases. The V gene end was trimmed by 5 bases and the J gene end by 2 bases; junction bases not matched to a gene: 9. Germline V gene lookup returns CDR1 SGHTA and CDR2 FQGTGA. The CDR3 extends over 17 amino acids. The CDR3 is CASSLPDRGQNTGELFF. As DNA, the CDR3 is TGTGCCAGCAGCCTACCGGACAGGGGCCAAAACACCGGGGAGCTGTTTTTT.

The chain carries TRBV7-9 and TRBJ1-2, with a possible D match to TRBD1 (5 bases). The CDR3 extends over 13 amino acids. V was pared by 2 bases and J by 6 bases, with 10 bases between. CDR1 is SEHNR and CDR2 is FQNEAQ in the germline V gene (reference sequence). The CDR3 DNA reads TGTGCCAGCAGCTTAATCGGGGGGAATGGCTACACCTTC. Translation gives CASSLIGGNGYTF.

This rearrangement joins TRBV7-6 to TRBJ1-1; no reliable D call. The V gene lost 5 bases and the J gene lost 5 bases, with 12 bases spanning the gap. Germline V gene sequence: CDR1 SGHVS, CDR2 FNYEAQ. The CDR3 covers 13 residues. The CDR3 bases are TGTGCCAGCAGCCAAGGCGTGAGGACTGAAGCTTTCTTT. It codes for CASSQGVRTEAFF.

The rearrangement joins TRBV7-9 to TRBJ1-2; TRBD1 matches at 9 bases. This CDR3 is built from 14 residues. Trimming removed 5 bases from V and 4 bases from J; junction bases left unmatched: 5. CDR1 is SEHNR and CDR2 is FQNEAQ in the germline V gene (reference sequence). CDR3 region: CASSKGQGVYGYTF. In DNA, the CDR3 is TGTGCCAGCAGCAAGGGACAGGGTGTCTATGGCTACACCTTC.

V gene TRBV6-1 combines with J gene TRBJ1-4; 8 nucleotides agree with TRBD1. The CDR3 is 16 residues long. Germline V gives CDR1 MNHNS, CDR2 SASEGT. J gave up 4 bases and V 3 bases, and 7 bases lay outside the gene matches. In DNA form, the CDR3 reads TGTGCCAGCAGTGACAGACAGGGGAGGAATAATGAAAAACTGTTTTTT. It is translated as CASSDRQGRNNEKLFF.